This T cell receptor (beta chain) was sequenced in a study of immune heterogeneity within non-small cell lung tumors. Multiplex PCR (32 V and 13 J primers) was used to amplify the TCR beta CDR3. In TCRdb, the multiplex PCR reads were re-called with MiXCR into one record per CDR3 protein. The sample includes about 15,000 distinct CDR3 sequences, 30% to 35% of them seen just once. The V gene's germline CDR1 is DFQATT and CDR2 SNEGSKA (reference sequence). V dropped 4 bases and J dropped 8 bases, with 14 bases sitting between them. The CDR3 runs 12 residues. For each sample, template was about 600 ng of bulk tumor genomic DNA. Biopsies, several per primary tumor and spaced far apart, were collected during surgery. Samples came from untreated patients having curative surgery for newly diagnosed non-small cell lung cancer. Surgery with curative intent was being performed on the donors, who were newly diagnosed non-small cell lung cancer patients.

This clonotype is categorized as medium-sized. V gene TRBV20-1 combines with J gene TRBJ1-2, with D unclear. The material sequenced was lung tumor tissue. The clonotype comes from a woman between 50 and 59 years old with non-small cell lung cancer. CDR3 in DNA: TGCAGTGCTAATCGGCAGTTAGCGGGCTACACCTTC. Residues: CSANRQLAGYTF.